The 12 T cell receptor beta chains below all came from one sample that was sequenced in a study of blood T cell repertoires in COVID-19. The method was immunoSEQ multiplex PCR; TCRdb's version includes in-frame clones alone and lacks a portion of them. The sample lists about 55,000 clones, 75% to 95% occurring once. Material for sequencing was peripheral blood. Receptors originate from a human donor with active COVID-19. The donor label of this sample is uncertain.

The rearrangement uses TRBV9 and TRBJ2-6; maybe TRBD2 (6 bases). The V end lost 4 bases, the J end lost 1 base, and 15 bases lay between the germline ends. The CDR3 is 17 amino acids. CDR1 is SGDLS, CDR2 YYNGEE, per germline. CDR3 loop: CASSFDGGLSGANVLTF. The CDR3 nucleotides are TGTGCCAGCAGCTTCGACGGGGGATTGTCTGGGGCCAACGTCCTGACTTTC.

The chain employs TRBV18 and TRBJ2-3; 12 bases line up with TRBD2. The CDR3 length is 18 residues. Germline V CDR1 and CDR2: KGHSH, LQKENI. V lost 3 bases and J lost 1; bases outside the gene matches: 8. The CDR3, as DNA: TGTGCCAGCTCACCCTGGGCTAGCGGGAGGGCAGGCACAGATACGCAGTATTTT. Translation gives CASSPWASGRAGTDTQYF.

The chain carries TRBV12-2 and TRBJ2-1; the table names TRBD2, a call not compared with the DNA. TRBV12-2 represents a pseudogene. The CDR3 length is 18 residues. This CDR3 reads CASRHRLAGGPCYNEQFF. The CDR3 DNA is TGTGCAAGTCGCCACCGACTAGCGGGGGGGCCTTGCTACAATGAGCAGTTCTTC.

V and J are TRBV4-1 and TRBJ2-1; D is unclear. Germline lookup yields CDR1 MGHRA and CDR2 YSYEKL. Deletions cut 1 base from V and 2 bases from J, with 12 bases between. The CDR3 runs to 16 residues. As DNA, the CDR3 is TGCGCCAGCAGCCAAGCAGAGGCGGAAACCTACAATGAGCAGTTCTTC. Translation: CASSQAEAETYNEQFF.

This chain joins TRBV2 and TRBJ1-5; the match to TRBD1 covers 7 bases. Germline V gives CDR1 SNHLY, CDR2 FYNNEI. This CDR3 is 15 amino acids long. After removal of 6 bases from V and 3 bases from J, the junction contained 8 bases not matched to a gene. In DNA, the CDR3 is TGTGCCAGCAGCGTAACGACAGGGAACAATCAGCCCCAGCATTTT. Translating gives CASSVTTGNNQPQHF.

The rearrangement joins TRBV4-3 to TRBJ1-2, with TRBD1 as a possible D gene (5 bases). Trimming stripped 0 bases from V and 5 bases from J, with 10 bases between. CDR1 is LGHNA and CDR2 is YSLEER in the germline V gene. This CDR3 is 14 amino acids long. The CDR3 bases are TGCGCCAGCAGCCAAGAGGCAGGGAGGTATGGCTACACCTTC. It encodes CASSQEAGRYGYTF.

The rearrangement uses TRBV21-1 and TRBJ2-3; the table's TRBD2 call for D was not verified on the DNA. TRBV21-1 is a pseudogene locus. CDR3 length: 17 residues. The CDR3 DNA reads as TGTGCCAGCAGCAAAGTGGGCAGCGGGGATAGCACAGATACGCAGTATTTT. This gives the protein CASSKVGSGDSTDTQYF.

J is TRBJ2-7 and V is TRBV5-3; D gene uncertain. TRBV5-3 is an ORF; its function is uncertain. Deletions cut 0 bases from V and 1 base from J, with 11 bases between. The CDR3 covers 15 residues. The chain's CDR3 is CARSLAFEASYEQYF. The CDR3 DNA is TGTGCCAGAAGCTTGGCCTTCGAGGCGTCCTACGAGCAGTACTTC.

V is TRBV6-5 and J is TRBJ1-5, with D unclear. Germline loops: CDR1 MNHEY, CDR2 SVGAGI. V shed 7 bases and J shed 5 bases, with 15 bases lying between them. The CDR3 covers 14 residues. The chain's CDR3 is CASTGQVDYQPQHF. CDR3 DNA: TGTGCCAGCACTGGGCAAGTGGATTATCAGCCCCAGCATTTT.

The CDR3 DNA follows: TGTGCCAGCAGCTTGGCGCTAGCAAGGGAGACCCAGTACTTC. This gives the protein CASSLALARETQYF. The chain employs TRBV5-6 and TRBJ2-5; TRBD2 might be the D (5 bases). This CDR3 spans 14 amino acids. CDR1 is SGHDT, CDR2 YYEEEE, per germline. Trimming stripped 0 bases from V and 5 bases from J, with 11 bases between.

A single count supports this clone. This chain uses TRBV18 with TRBJ2-3; perhaps TRBD1 as D (6 bases). V dropped 0 bases and J dropped 5 bases, with 9 bases sitting between them. Looked up from germline, CDR1 is KGHSH and CDR2 is LQKENI. The CDR3 has 14 residues. The CDR3 sequence: CASSPPGAGDTQYF. The CDR3 DNA reads as TGTGCCAGCTCACCACCGGGGGCGGGAGATACGCAGTATTTT.

For the CDR3, the DNA is TGTGCCAGCAGTTACCGGACTAGCGGGAGGTTAGGTGAGCAGTTCTTC. Protein product: CASSYRTSGRLGEQFF. V is TRBV6-6 and J is TRBJ2-1, with 14 bases that match TRBD2. The V and J ends lost 2 bases and 9 bases, in that order; junction bases with no gene match: 6. This CDR3 has 16 residues. From germline, CDR1 is MNHNY and CDR2 SVGAGI (reference sequence).